Presented here are 23 T cell receptor beta chains from one specimen sequenced in a study of regulatory T cells in long-lasting Graves disease. Generation of the TCR library employed RNA extracted from PBMCs. TCRdb independently ran MiXCR on the reads; one entry per CDR3 protein. The repertoire holds over 550 distinct CDR3 sequences, roughly 72% seen once, with around 30% in the top ten. Here the sequenced sample was peripheral blood mononuclear cells (PBMCs), taken with antithyroid drug treatment, in newly diagnosed or persistent Graves disease (not recorded which). Receptor source: a female donor with Graves disease.

The CDR3 coding sequence is TGTGCCAGTAGTAAGGCGGAATACAATGAGCAGTTCTTC. Protein sequence: CASSKAEYNEQFF. This chain connects TRBV19 to TRBJ2-1; D unclear. CDR1 and CDR2 (germline): LNHDA, SQIVND (reference sequence). The CDR3 loop spans 13 amino acids. V lost 4 bases, J lost 4 bases, and 8 bases lay in between.

This chain links TRBV5-1 with TRBJ2-1; D not certain. V was clipped by 1 base and J by 0 bases, with 8 bases between them. The CDR3 contains 15 residues. CDR1 is SGHRS and CDR2 is YFSETQ in the germline V gene. CDR3: CASSLSTGSYNEQFF. In DNA form, the CDR3 reads TGCGCCAGCAGCTTGTCGACTGGCTCCTACAATGAGCAGTTCTTC. Filled out from reference TRBV5-1 and TRBJ2-1, the complete variable domain reads KAGVTQTPRYLIKTRGQQVTLSCSPISGHRSVSWYQQTPGQGLQFLFEYFSETQRNKGNFPGRFSGRQFSNSRSEMNVSTLELGDSALYLCASSLSTGSYNEQFFGPGTRLTVL.

The rearrangement links TRBV14 to TRBJ2-1, with no clear D. Germline CDR1 and CDR2: SGHDN and FVKESK. With 4 bases removed from V and 8 bases from J, the gap between germline ends came to 12 bases. The CDR3 sequence is 13 residues long. The CDR3 DNA is TGTGCCAGCAGCCTGGGCCTAGAGGATGAGCAGTTCTTC. This translates into CASSLGLEDEQFF.

The chain employs TRBV6-2 or TRBV6-3 and TRBJ2-7; D remains ambiguous. Germline assignment: CDR1 MNHEY and CDR2 SVGEGT. V was cut by 5 bases and J by 0 bases, with 14 bases left in between. The CDR3 runs 15 residues. As DNA, the CDR3 is TGTGCCAGCAGTACTCAGGACCGAAGCTCCTACGAGCAGTACTTC. Protein sequence: CASSTQDRSSYEQYF.

The chain couples TRBV29-1 to TRBJ2-2; the D is unclear. Germline CDR1 reads SQVTM; CDR2 reads ANQGSEA. The CDR3 has 13 residues. V was cut by 1 base and J by 3 bases, with 6 bases left in between. This chain's CDR3 is CSVEAGHTGELFF. In nucleotides, the CDR3 is TGCAGCGTTGAAGCGGGTCACACCGGGGAGCTGTTTTTT.

The rearrangement joins TRBV27 to TRBJ2-7; D is uncertain. In germline, CDR1 is MNHEY, CDR2 SMNVEV (reference sequence). CDR3 length equals 14 residues. With 0 bases removed from V and 2 bases from J, the gap between germline ends came to 8 bases. Here the CDR3 DNA reads TGTGCCAGCAGTTTATCGGTCAGGACCTACGAGCAGTACTTC. Amino acids: CASSLSVRTYEQYF.

The genes are TRBV28 and TRBJ2-1; 7 bases agree with TRBD1. V was pared by 5 bases and J by 3 bases, with 7 bases of the junction left unmatched. Germline values: CDR1 MDHEN, CDR2 SYDVKM. CDR3 size: 15 residues. The CDR3 coding sequence is TGTGCCAGCAGTCCAGGGGGTAACAACTACAATGAGCAGTTCTTC. This sequence encodes CASSPGGNNYNEQFF.

V is TRBV28 and J is TRBJ2-1, with D possibly called TRBD1 or TRBD2 (5 bases each). Per germline, CDR1 MDHEN and CDR2 SYDVKM. The V end lost 8 bases, the J end lost 2 bases, and 13 bases lay between the germline ends. The CDR3 sequence is 14 residues long. As DNA, the CDR3 is TGTGCCAGCCGTCTTGGGACGGCCTACAATGAGCAGTTCTTC. It translates to CASRLGTAYNEQFF.

CDR3 in amino acids: CASSLNLIGGADGYTF. The DNA for the CDR3 is TGTGCCAGCAGCTTAAACCTCATAGGGGGCGCCGATGGCTACACCTTC. The chain combines TRBV7-6 with TRBJ1-2; TRBD1 agrees at 7 bases. Per germline, CDR1 SGHVS and CDR2 FNYEAQ. The CDR3 covers 16 residues. Trimming took 2 bases from V and 6 from J; bases not matched to a gene: 12.

This clonotype was counted only a few times. This chain links TRBV7-3 with TRBJ2-1; 8 nucleotides line up with TRBD2. Germline CDR1 is SGHTA and CDR2 is FQGTGA. This CDR3 has 17 residues. The junction had 13 bases not matched to a gene; V was cut back by 5 bases and J by 4 bases. The DNA of the CDR3 is TGTGCCAGCAGCCAAACAGGACTAGCTCACGCTTACAATGAGCAGTTCTTC. Translating gives CASSQTGLAHAYNEQFF.

The chain has TRBV5-4 and TRBJ2-7; D is perhaps TRBD1 or TRBD2 (5 bases each). V was clipped by 5 bases and J by 5 bases, with 11 bases between them. CDR3 size: 12 residues. CDR1 is SGHNT and CDR2 is YYREEE in the germline V gene (reference sequence). The CDR3 DNA sequence: TGTGCCAGCAGGAGGGGTTTGAACGAGCAGTACTTC. Its protein is CASRRGLNEQYF.

This clonotype has only one observation. Written as DNA, the CDR3 is TGCAGCTGGGGGACTTTGTCAGATACGCAGTATTTT. The encoded protein is CSWGTLSDTQYF. The rearrangement uses TRBV29-1 and TRBJ2-3, with D maybe TRBD2 (6 bases). The germline V gene has CDR1 SQVTM and CDR2 ANQGSEA. This CDR3 contains 12 residues. V was shortened by 8 bases and J by 4 bases, with 13 bases between the two germline ends.

CDR3 DNA: TGTGCCAGCAGCCAAACAGGGGCCGCCGGCCTTTACGAGCAGTACTTC. Amino acid sequence: CASSQTGAAGLYEQYF. The chain joins TRBV28 to TRBJ2-7; 7 nucleotides agree with TRBD1. V trimming: 6 bases; J trimming: 4 bases; junction bases outside the gene matches: 15. CDR1 is MDHEN, CDR2 SYDVKM, per germline. CDR3 length: 16 amino acids.

J is TRBJ1-2 and V is TRBV19, with D hard to call. Germline V gene sequence: CDR1 LNHDA, CDR2 SQIVND (reference sequence). The V end was cut by 6 bases, the J end by 4 bases, with 6 bases between. There are 11 residues in the CDR3. The CDR3 reads CASRQGYGYTF. The CDR3 region has the DNA TGTGCCAGTAGACAAGGCTATGGCTACACCTTC.

The chain couples TRBV20-1 to TRBJ2-1; D ambiguous. This CDR3 is built from 14 residues. With 0 bases removed from V and 9 bases from J, the gap between germline ends came to 15 bases. CDR1 and CDR2 (germline): DFQATT, SNEGSKA (reference sequence). This chain's CDR3 is CSARDTTLDSEQFF. The CDR3 nucleotides are TGCAGTGCTAGAGACACGACCCTAGATAGTGAGCAGTTCTTC.

J is TRBJ2-1 and V is TRBV28, with 11 nucleotides matching TRBD2. Germline values: CDR1 MDHEN, CDR2 SYDVKM. The CDR3 extends over 11 amino acids. With 7 bases clipped from V and 15 bases from J, the junction kept 5 bases outside the gene matches. The CDR3 DNA reads as TGTGCCAGCAAATTTGGGACTAGCGGGTTCTTC. Amino acid sequence: CASKFGTSGFF.

This chain links TRBV19 with TRBJ1-2; TRBD1 aligns across 9 bases. J lost 4 bases, V lost 4 bases, and 7 bases had no gene match. The CDR3 is 15 residues long. Germline V gives CDR1 LNHDA, CDR2 SQIVND (reference sequence). The CDR3 loop is CASSTQQGAGYGYTF. CDR3 bases: TGTGCCAGTAGTACCCAACAGGGGGCAGGCTATGGCTACACCTTC.

CDR3 nucleotide sequence: TGTGCCAGCAGTTACTCGGCAGGACAAGAGACCCAGTACTTC. This codes for CASSYSAGQETQYF. The chain recombines TRBV6-5 with TRBJ2-5; no reliable D call. Trimming removed 0 bases from V and 2 bases from J, with 7 bases in between. The CDR3 length is 14 residues. Germline V gene data show CDR1 as MNHEY and CDR2 as SVGAGI.

J is TRBJ2-7 and V is TRBV2; 8 positions agree with TRBD1. Trimming removed 4 bases from V and 5 bases from J; junction bases left unmatched: 4. The CDR3 extends over 13 amino acids. CDR1 SNHLY and CDR2 FYNNEI come from the germline V gene. The CDR3 spells CASSGQGRHEQYF. The CDR3 DNA follows: TGTGCCAGCAGTGGACAGGGGCGGCACGAGCAGTACTTC.

This clonotype has just a few counts. The rearrangement joins TRBV20-1 to TRBJ2-1; the match to TRBD2 covers 8 bases. Germline values: CDR1 DFQATT, CDR2 SNEGSKA (reference sequence). Trimming removed 6 bases from V and 9 bases from J; junction bases left unmatched: 13. The CDR3 spans 14 residues. CDR3 coding DNA: TGCAGTGCCCACGCGAGCGGGAGAAGGAGTGAGCAGTTCTTC. It encodes CSAHASGRRSEQFF.

The chain joins TRBV6-2 or TRBV6-3 to TRBJ2-7; D perhaps matches TRBD2 (5 bases). The CDR3 covers 14 residues. V lost 4 bases to trimming and J lost 6 bases, with 16 bases between them. CDR1 and CDR2 from the germline V gene are MNHEY and SVGEGT. CDR3 DNA sequence: TGTGCCAGCAGTTTCTCGGGGTCTTGGCGCGAGCAGTACTTC. Protein: CASSFSGSWREQYF.

The gene calls are TRBV12-3 or TRBV12-4 and TRBJ1-3; unclear D gene. This CDR3 comprises 12 residues. Trimming took off 3 bases at V and 0 bases at J, with 0 bases between the two ends. The CDR3 reads CASSFSGNTIYF. In nucleotides, the CDR3 is TGTGCCAGCAGTTTCTCTGGAAACACCATATATTTT.

This chain uses TRBV28 with TRBJ2-7, with TRBD1 matching over 7 bases. V gave up 3 bases and J gave up 3 bases; unmatched junction bases: 11. CDR1 and CDR2 from the germline V gene are MDHEN and SYDVKM. CDR3 length equals 16 residues. The CDR3 DNA follows: TGTGCCAGCAGTTTCAGTGACAGGGCGCCCCTCTACGAGCAGTACTTC. This encodes CASSFSDRAPLYEQYF.